The 2 T cell receptor beta chains in this list originate from one sample, sequenced in a study of T-cell memory formation after mild COVID-19. Each CDR3 protein gets one entry after TCRdb re-called the 5' RACE reads with MiXCR. The data show about 110,000 distinct CDR3 sequences, roughly 19% seen once. Sequenced material: PBMCs or a T cell subset sorted from them (not recorded which). These receptors were obtained from a man between 18 and 29 years old who had mild COVID-19 (a few samples of this study predate the infection). Cell type and time point are not known.

There are many counts of this clonotype. DNA of the CDR3: TGTGCCAGCAGCTTGTATTTGACCGGCACAGATACGCAGTATTTT. This encodes CASSLYLTGTDTQYF. The J gene is TRBJ2-3, the V gene TRBV5-6, with D uncertain. V was trimmed by 1 base and J by 1 base, leaving 10 bases between them. Looked up from germline, CDR1 is SGHDT and CDR2 is YYEEEE. There are 15 residues in the CDR3.

This clonotype was seen more than once but under ten times. The chain uses TRBV3-1 and TRBJ1-2; TRBD1 agrees at 7 bases. The CDR3 runs 15 residues. From germline, CDR1 is LGHDT and CDR2 YNNKEL (reference sequence). After removal of 4 bases from V and 3 bases from J, the junction contained 8 bases not matched to a gene. CDR3 bases: TGTGCCAGCAGCCCAGCAGGGGGAGGCTACTATGGCTACACCTTC. Protein: CASSPAGGGYYGYTF.